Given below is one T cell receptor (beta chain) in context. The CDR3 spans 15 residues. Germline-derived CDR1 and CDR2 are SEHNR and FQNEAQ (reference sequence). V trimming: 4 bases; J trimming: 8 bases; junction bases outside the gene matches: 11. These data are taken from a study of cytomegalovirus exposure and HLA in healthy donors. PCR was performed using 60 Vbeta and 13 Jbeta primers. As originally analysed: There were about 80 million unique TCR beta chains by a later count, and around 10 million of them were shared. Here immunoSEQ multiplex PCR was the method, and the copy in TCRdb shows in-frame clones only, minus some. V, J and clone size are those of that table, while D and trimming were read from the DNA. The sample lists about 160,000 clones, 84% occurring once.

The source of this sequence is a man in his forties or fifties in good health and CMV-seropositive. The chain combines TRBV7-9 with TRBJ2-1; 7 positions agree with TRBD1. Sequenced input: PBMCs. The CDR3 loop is CASSSGLSQGDEQFF. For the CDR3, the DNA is TGTGCCAGCAGCTCAGGGTTATCGCAGGGGGATGAGCAGTTCTTC.